The 4 T cell receptor beta chains listed next were all sequenced from one sample in a study of shared clonotypes between healthy human individuals. The protocol was immunoSEQ multiplex PCR, while the TCRdb copy is restricted to in-frame clones and leaves out a portion. The repertoire consists of 300,000 to 400,000 clones, with roughly 80% occurring once and the leading ten covering 8% to 13%. The sequencing input was memory CD4+ T cells sorted from blood. Described subset: CD45RA-negative fraction. The source is a man under 40 in good health.

This clone was detected once. The chain carries TRBV5-8 and TRBJ2-6; D gene ambiguous. With 0 bases removed from V and 0 bases from J, the gap between germline ends came to 7 bases. The germline gives CDR1 SGHTS, CDR2 YDEGEE. The CDR3 runs 16 residues. The CDR3 region has the DNA TGTGCCAGCAGCTTGGGTGAGGTCTCTGGGGCCAACGTCCTGACTTTC. Its translation is CASSLGEVSGANVLTF. Looking up the rest from reference TRBV5-8 and TRBJ2-6 gives the full variable domain: EAGVTQSPTHLIKTRGQQATLRCSPISGHTSVYWYQQALGLGLQFLLWYDEGEERNRGNFPPRFSGRQFPNYSSELNVNALELEDSALYLCASSLGEVSGANVLTFGAGSRLTVL.

This clone appeared a single time. V usage is TRBV7-2 and J usage is TRBJ2-3; no clear D gene. The CDR3 is made up of 15 amino acids. The germline V and J ends were trimmed by 2 bases and 0 bases, with 9 bases remaining between them. From germline, CDR1 is SGHTA and CDR2 FQGNSA. The CDR3 DNA is TGTGCCAGCAGCTTACAGCCAGTTAGCACAGATACGCAGTATTTT. Its translation is CASSLQPVSTDTQYF.

This chain connects TRBV28 to TRBJ1-4; D gene ambiguous. The CDR3 runs 15 residues. Germline CDR1 is MDHEN and CDR2 is SYDVKM. Trimming removed 2 bases from V and 4 bases from J, with 11 bases in between. In DNA, the CDR3 is TGTGCCAGCAGTTTACTGCCAGGAAATAATGAAAAACTGTTTTTT. It encodes CASSLLPGNNEKLFF.

The V call is TRBV2, the J call TRBJ2-4; D possibly corresponds to TRBD2 (5 bases). The CDR3 consists of 11 residues. V lost 5 bases to trimming and J lost 8 bases, with 7 bases between them. CDR1 and CDR2 from the germline V gene are SNHLY and FYNNEI. CDR3 sequence (DNA): TGTGCCAGCAGTCTGGAGGACATTCAGTACTTC. As protein: CASSLEDIQYF.